The T cell receptor beta chain under discussion was sequenced for a study of blood T cell repertoires in COVID-19. Study at large: The samples span acute and convalescent COVID-19 from the United States, Italy and Spain. In each case, the material was cDNA or gDNA derived from T cells, B-cell-depleted T cells, or PBMCs.

There are 17 residues in the CDR3. Trimming at V came to 6 bases and at J to 6 bases, leaving 16 bases not matched to a gene. Germline CDR1 reads ENHRY; CDR2 reads SYGVKD. As processed by the authors: It was from reference gene primer amplification that nucleated cell counts were estimated. The table came from immunoSEQ multiplex PCR; TCRdb's copy has only in-frame clones and leaves some out. For V, J and clone size, that table is used; D and trimming come from the DNA. The table includes about 140,000 clones, more than 80% detected once. V usage is TRBV10-3 and J usage is TRBJ2-3; 9 bases are a match to TRBD2. The sample was PBMCs or T cells enriched from blood (not recorded which). The TCR was taken from a man aged 45-65 years who had recovered from COVID-19. Written as DNA, the CDR3 is TGTGCCATCAGCCCCGGGACTAGCATGACATTGGCGGATACGCAGTATTTT. Its protein product is CAISPGTSMTLADTQYF.